This T cell receptor beta chain was recovered during a study of T cells after yellow fever vaccination (dated by TCRdb to between 2018 and 2021). In terms of the full investigation: The SMART-Seq v4 Ultra Low Input RNA kit was used to prepare libraries from fractions with low cell numbers. Bulk TCR alpha and beta repertoires were sequenced longitudinally to track T-cell clones before and after primary and booster YFV17D yellow fever vaccination. Bulk PBMC replicates and cell subsets were isolated from blood drawn at multiple timepoints before and after both primary and secondary immunization. The cohort comprised two healthy male donors, one aged 18 to 30 and one aged 30 to 40 years. The full study reports these points: Most clones expanded after primary vaccination (96% of CD4 and roughly 88% of CD8) were re-detected after the booster, suggesting that broad memory maintenance occurred. Compared with the primary T-cell response, the secondary T-cell response was faster but weaker, reaching its peak on day 5 rather than on day 15. Because only a couple of donors were included in the study, the extent to which the findings can be generalized is limited. Because abundant contaminating clonotypes from the bulk population could be contained in FACS-sorted repertoires, computational filtering was required. A small share of clonotypes was detected in both CD4 and CD8 compartments, with the overlap likely arising from convergent recombination.

Explained via the paper, the treatment or condition label denotes: live attenuated yellow fever vaccine strain. A standard Ficoll-Paque protocol was used to isolate PBMCs from peripheral blood. Dynabeads CD4 and CD8 positive selection kits were used to isolate CD4 and CD8 T-cell fractions. TriZol was used to extract RNA from bulk PBMCs, from CD4 and CD8 fractions, and from dextramer-positive and dextramer-negative fractions. This clonotype has a count of ten or more. Which antigen it targets is not known. Base-call qualities are not available, and no considerably larger clone is one nucleotide away. Synthesis of TCR cDNA relied on 5'RACE template switching, a step that introduced a universal primer site along with unique molecular identifiers. Priming of cDNA synthesis was performed from both the TCR alpha and TCR beta constant segments. Libraries were amplified in two PCR steps, with sample barcodes and sequencing adapters added in the second step. Sequencing of the libraries was done on either Illumina HiSeq 2500 (2x100 bp) or NovaSeq (2x150 bp). The authors' pipeline ran thus. Reads were demultiplexed and collapsed into UMI consensus sequences with MIGEC, and V(D)J alignment was performed with MiXCR. Vaccine-responding clonotypes were defined with edgeR using replicate PBMC samples, requiring FDR below 0.01 and a log2 fold change above 5 up to day 15. Each bulk clonotype was labeled CD4 or CD8 based on which sequenced repertoire, CD4 or CD8, contained the clonotype at higher abundance. TCRdb reprocessing: public reads trimmed at Q25 with fastp, clones called with MiXCR, in-frame beta chains kept. Rows are combined by CDR3 protein, so each entry shows the most common genes and DNA. These V and J calls are TCRdb output, not the study's own analysis. This sample has 230,000 or so distinct CDR3 sequences in its table, and approximately 6.8% of those were observed once. Jointly, the top ten make up about 1% of the sample.

The CDR3 sequence holds 14 residues, the cysteine and phenylalanine included. Only the CDR3 portion is preserved as DNA: 42 bases, with reading frame beginning at the first base. CDR1 and CDR2 (LNHNV, YYDKDF) derive from the germline V gene (reference sequence). Trimming removed 4 bases from V and 0 bases from J, leaving 9 bases between the germline ends. Here the chain combines TRBV15 and TRBJ1-1; no D gene call is confident. The receptor was isolated from a man aged 30 to 39 who received the YFV17D yellow fever vaccine. The sample consisted of CD4+ T cells sorted from PBMCs, taken on the day of the yellow fever booster vaccination. In nucleotides, the sequence is TGTGCCACCAGCAAAGCCCGGTTGAACACTGAAGCTTTCTTT. Its protein is CATSKARLNTEAFF.